The text below deals with one TCR beta chain. Its binding antigen is unknown. No clone much larger than this one lies a single base away; base qualities are absent. These data belong to a study of patients and donors after allogeneic stem cell transplantation (dated by TCRdb to 2020 to 2022). Library method: RT-PCR. The sample was run on a NextSeq 550. TCRdb reran the public reads through fastp at Q25 and MiXCR, keeping productive beta chains. Identical CDR3 proteins give one entry, which carries the most common genes and DNA. For this sample the table gives 200,000 to 250,000 distinct CDR3 sequences, of which around 14% were detected only once. Roughly 12% of the sample goes to the ten largest clones. The CDR3 starts with the cysteine, ends with the phenylalanine, and has 18 residues. CDR3 DNA only is kept here, 54 bases in frame from base 1. V trim: 2 bases; J trim: 0 bases; unmatched bases: 9. Based on the germline V gene (reference sequence), the CDR1 and CDR2 sequences are LNHNV and YYDKDF.

The sequence came from a human donor who was either an allogeneic HSCT recipient or a stem cell or donor lymphocyte infusion donor (not recorded which). It is not recorded whose cells these are; they may come from a transplant donor. The V and J segments used are TRBV15 and TRBJ1-5, and TRBD1 aligns with 8 junction nucleotides. What was sequenced was blood, either unsorted or a sorted T cell fraction (not recorded which). CDR3 sequence: CATSRPGGAEHSNQPQHF. The DNA reads TGTGCCACCAGCAGACCAGGGGGCGCGGAACATAGCAATCAGCCCCAGCATTTT.